What follows are 10 T cell receptor beta chains derived from one specimen sequenced in a study of T-cell memory formation after mild COVID-19. TCRdb re-called the 5' RACE reads with MiXCR, one entry per CDR3 protein. The sample has under 85,000 distinct CDR3 sequences, 11% to 15% seen once. Sequencing was performed on PBMCs or a T cell subset sorted from them (not recorded which). These receptors were obtained from an adult woman who had mild COVID-19 (a few samples of this study predate the infection). Cell type and time point are not known.

V gene TRBV7-9 combines with J gene TRBJ1-4; D gene uncertain. CDR3 length: 16 amino acids. Germline V gene sequence: CDR1 SEHNR, CDR2 FQNEAQ (reference sequence). The germline V and J ends were trimmed by 5 bases and 0 bases, with 13 bases remaining between them. The CDR3 coding sequence is TGTGCCAGCAGCGCTCAGACGGCAGCAACTAATGAAAAACTGTTTTTT. Translated, it gives CASSAQTAATNEKLFF.

CDR3 in DNA: TGTGCCAGCAGCTTGGGGCATGGACAGGGGGACGACAATGAGCAGTTCTTC. It specifies CASSLGHGQGDDNEQFF. The genes are TRBV7-3 and TRBJ2-1; TRBD1 matches 10 bases. Per germline, CDR1 SGHTA and CDR2 FQGTGA. The V segment lost 3 bases and the J segment 5 bases; nucleotides outside the gene matches: 10. The CDR3 extends over 17 amino acids.

The table lists this clonotype with a few counts. CDR3 region: CASSLGGGYNEQFF. CDR3 DNA: TGTGCCAGCAGCTTAGGAGGGGGTTACAATGAGCAGTTCTTC. The chain recombines TRBV7-9 with TRBJ2-1, with D tentatively TRBD1 (6 bases). Trimming removed 1 base from V and 4 bases from J, with 8 bases in between. CDR1 is SEHNR and CDR2 is FQNEAQ in the germline V gene (reference sequence). The CDR3 is 14 residues long.

This sequence joins TRBV25-1 and TRBJ2-3, with a weak D call TRBD2 (6 bases). The length of the CDR3 is 15 residues. Trimming pared 3 bases from V and 1 base from J, leaving 11 bases between. Germline CDR1 MGHDK, CDR2 SYGVNS. In nucleotides, the CDR3 is TGTGCCAGCAGTGAGCGGGACCGAGGCACAGATACGCAGTATTTT. This sequence encodes CASSERDRGTDTQYF.

In this sample, this clonotype turned up a few times. This chain links TRBV4-1 with TRBJ2-1; D possibly corresponds to TRBD2 (7 bases). Germline V lookup: CDR1 MGHRA, CDR2 YSYEKL. V lost 2 bases to trimming and J lost 9 bases, with 26 bases between them. This CDR3 spans 18 amino acids. The CDR3 DNA follows: TGCGCCAGCAGCCAACTCAGGCTAGAAGGGGGGGGTCCCGGTGAGCAGTTCTTC. It yields the protein CASSQLRLEGGGPGEQFF.

This rearrangement joins TRBV7-2 to TRBJ1-2, with a weak D call TRBD1 (6 bases). Germline V lookup: CDR1 SGHTA, CDR2 FQGNSA. With 11 bases removed from V and 5 bases from J, the gap between germline ends came to 15 bases. This CDR3 has 12 residues. CDR3 DNA: TGTGCCCCAAGGTCGGGGGCGTATGGCTACACCTTC. The encoded protein is CAPRSGAYGYTF.

The sample holds a few counts of this clonotype. The chain joins TRBV7-6 to TRBJ2-5, with no clear D. Germline lookup yields CDR1 SGHVS and CDR2 FNYEAQ. The CDR3 totals 14 residues. V shed 0 bases and J shed 2 bases, with 7 bases lying between them. CDR3 nucleotides: TGTGCCAGCAGCTTAGCCAGGTTACAAGAGACCCAGTACTTC. Its translation is CASSLARLQETQYF.

The chain is built from TRBV4-2 and TRBJ2-2; 8 nucleotides agree with TRBD2. Unmatched junction bases numbered 9, after V lost 0 bases and J lost 6 bases. Per the germline V gene, CDR1 is LGHNA and CDR2 is YNFKEQ. The CDR3 covers 17 residues. The CDR3 sequence is CASSQDLGTRISGELFF. CDR3 DNA sequence: TGTGCCAGCAGCCAAGATCTGGGGACTAGAATTTCCGGGGAGCTGTTTTTT.

V gene TRBV6-5 combines with J gene TRBJ1-4; 8 bases match TRBD1. V dropped 6 bases and J dropped 8; count of bases not matched to a gene: 11. Germline CDR1 is MNHEY and CDR2 is SVGAGI. The CDR3 is made up of 15 amino acids. CDR3: CASSRDRDRREKLFF. CDR3 nucleotides: TGTGCCAGCAGCAGGGACCGGGACAGGAGAGAAAAACTGTTTTTT.

The chain links TRBV27 to TRBJ2-7; a weak D match, TRBD1 (6 bases). V lost 2 bases, J lost 3 bases, and 20 bases lay in between. The CDR3 sequence is 17 residues long. Per germline, CDR1 MNHEY and CDR2 SMNVEV (reference sequence). For the CDR3, the DNA is TGTGCCAGCAGTTTAAATGGATGGACAGTCAGGCGCTACGAGCAGTACTTC. Translation: CASSLNGWTVRRYEQYF.